These 18 T cell receptor beta chains originate from one sample sequenced in a study of brain T cells in children with intractable seizures. Sample time point: blood from clinic visit 5 months post-surgery; TSC patient then seizure free. Produced via immunoSEQ multiplex PCR; TCRdb's table is partial and in-frame only. The data contain about 340,000 clones, about 93% of them singletons. The material sequenced was peripheral blood, taken 4 to 6 months after surgery. The receptors were sampled from a boy in the first two years of life with tuberous sclerosis and intractable seizures.

This chain connects TRBV7-8 to TRBJ1-6; 11 bases align to TRBD1. This CDR3 spans 17 amino acids. Per germline, CDR1 SGHVS and CDR2 FQNEAQ. V trimming: 1 base; J trimming: 6 bases; junction bases outside the gene matches: 5. This chain's CDR3 is CASSLGSGTGGNSPLHF. CDR3 DNA: TGTGCCAGCAGCTTAGGGTCAGGGACAGGGGGTAATTCACCCCTCCACTTT.

The CDR3 region is CASSTLAGVAYNEQFF. In DNA, the CDR3 is TGTGCCAGCAGTACCCTAGCGGGAGTGGCCTACAATGAGCAGTTCTTC. The V and J genes are TRBV25-1 and TRBJ2-1; 10 bases are a match to TRBD2. Germline CDR1 reads MGHDK; CDR2 reads SYGVNS. With V trimmed by 5 bases and J by 2 bases, 6 bases remained unmatched. This CDR3 region has 16 residues.

The gene calls are TRBV3-1 (or the pseudogene TRBV3-2) and TRBJ1-1; weak D call: TRBD1 (6 bases). Germline loops: CDR1 LGHDT, CDR2 YNNKEL (reference sequence). The CDR3 runs to 16 residues. Trimming took 4 bases from V and 3 from J, leaving 18 bases between them. CDR3 sequence (DNA): TGTGCCAGCAGCCCCGGACAGTTTGGAGGGTACACTGAAGCTTTCTTT. It specifies CASSPGQFGGYTEAFF.

This chain links TRBV6-5 with TRBJ1-1; possible D gene TRBD1, 5 bases. Germline CDR1 and CDR2: MNHEY and SVGAGI. The ends were cut back, 5 bases at V and 4 bases at J, with 14 bases in the middle. This CDR3 comprises 14 residues. The CDR3 here is CASSQSPDSTEAFF. Here the CDR3 DNA reads TGTGCCAGCAGTCAGAGTCCCGACAGCACTGAAGCTTTCTTT.

V and J are TRBV24-1 and TRBJ2-7; 10 nucleotides line up with TRBD1. The CDR3 length is 16 residues. The junction had 8 bases not matched to a gene; V was cut back by 5 bases and J by 2 bases. Germline V lookup: CDR1 KGHDR, CDR2 SFDVKD. The CDR3 loop is CATSAMGGQGAYEQYF. CDR3 coding DNA: TGTGCCACCAGTGCCATGGGTGGACAGGGGGCCTACGAGCAGTACTTC.

The chain links TRBV7-8 to TRBJ2-7; D is unresolved. The CDR3 loop spans 13 amino acids. CDR1 and CDR2 (germline): SGHVS, FQNEAQ. The V end was cut by 5 bases, the J end by 3 bases, with 11 bases between. This chain's CDR3 is CASSIGPSYEQYF. CDR3 coding DNA: TGTGCCAGCAGCATTGGCCCCAGCTACGAGCAGTACTTC.

The rearrangement links TRBV30 to TRBJ1-5; D ambiguous. Germline-derived CDR1 and CDR2 are GTSNPN and SVGIG (reference sequence). Between the trimmed V and J ends, which lost 5 bases and 1 base, there was a span of 12 bases. The CDR3 is made up of 14 amino acids. The CDR3 sequence is CAWGLRGSNQPQHF. CDR3 DNA sequence: TGTGCCTGGGGTCTACGGGGAAGCAATCAGCCCCAGCATTTT.

This sequence joins TRBV13 and TRBJ2-5; 8 nucleotides agree with TRBD2. Per the germline V gene, CDR1 is PRHDT and CDR2 is FYEKMQ (reference sequence). V trimming: 5 bases; J trimming: 9 bases; junction bases outside the gene matches: 8. This CDR3 region has 13 residues. CDR3 protein: CASSPALTSAQYF. The CDR3 DNA follows: TGTGCCAGCAGCCCCGCTTTGACTAGCGCCCAGTACTTC.

V is TRBV5-1 and J is TRBJ2-3; D gene unclear. This CDR3 is 14 amino acids long. V was shortened by 4 bases and J by 3 bases, with 12 bases between the two germline ends. Germline-derived CDR1 and CDR2 are SGHRS and YFSETQ. The CDR3 is CASSVTLSTDTQYF. The CDR3 DNA reads as TGCGCCAGCAGCGTGACACTATCGACAGATACGCAGTATTTT. Variable domain in full (rest from reference TRBV5-1 and TRBJ2-3): KAGVTQTPRYLIKTRGQQVTLSCSPISGHRSVSWYQQTPGQGLQFLFEYFSETQRNKGNFPGRFSGRQFSNSRSEMNVSTLELGDSALYLCASSVTLSTDTQYFGPGTRLTVL.

J is TRBJ1-5 and V is TRBV5-1; TRBD1 aligns across 8 bases. The CDR3 contains 15 residues. Per germline, CDR1 SGHRS and CDR2 YFSETQ. V lost 5 bases to trimming and J lost 3 bases; unmatched junction nucleotides: 7. CDR3 region: CASRYGTGLNQPQHF. Written as DNA, the CDR3 is TGCGCCAGCAGATACGGGACAGGCCTCAATCAGCCCCAGCATTTT.

This clone was counted ten times or more. The chain employs TRBV11-2 and TRBJ1-6, with TRBD1 matching over 9 bases. The CDR3 runs 17 residues. CDR1 and CDR2 from the germline V gene are SGHAT and FQNNGV. With 2 bases clipped from V and 9 bases from J, the junction kept 11 bases outside the gene matches. CDR3 protein: CASSLFLPGQGRSPLHF. The CDR3, as DNA: TGTGCCAGCAGCTTATTCCTCCCGGGACAGGGACGTTCACCCCTCCACTTT.

V and J are TRBV19 and TRBJ2-1, with TRBD2 identical over 11 bases. Germline V lookup: CDR1 LNHDA, CDR2 SQIVND (reference sequence). Trimming removed 3 bases from V and 7 bases from J; junction bases left unmatched: 5. The CDR3 length is 15 residues. This CDR3 is CASSITSGRGNEQFF. As DNA, the CDR3 is TGTGCCAGTAGTATTACTAGCGGGAGAGGGAATGAGCAGTTCTTC.

A few counts support this clone. The chain recombines TRBV14 with TRBJ1-3, with D hard to call. Per the germline V gene, CDR1 is SGHDN and CDR2 is FVKESK. V lost 8 bases and J lost 0, with 8 bases in between. The CDR3 runs to 13 residues. The CDR3 loop is CASRFSSGNTIYF. The CDR3 nucleotides are TGTGCCAGCCGATTTAGCTCTGGAAACACCATATATTTT.

V and J are TRBV19 and TRBJ2-1; 9 nucleotides line up with TRBD2. CDR3 length: 14 amino acids. Germline CDR1 is LNHDA and CDR2 is SQIVND (reference sequence). Trimming removed 9 bases from V and 8 bases from J; junction bases left unmatched: 11. CDR3 coding DNA: TGTGCCAGCGCCCCGGGACTAGCTTCGCATGAGCAGTTCTTC. Protein sequence: CASAPGLASHEQFF.

The V and J genes are TRBV29-1 and TRBJ1-1, with D maybe TRBD1 (5 bases). Per the germline V gene, CDR1 is SQVTM and CDR2 is ANQGSEA. V shed 2 bases and J shed 0 bases, with 10 bases lying between them. CDR3 length equals 14 residues. CDR3 sequence (DNA): TGCAGCGTTGAAAGAGGGACTTTGAACACTGAAGCTTTCTTT. This sequence encodes CSVERGTLNTEAFF.

Concerning this clone itself: The same CDR3 also results from other DNA sequences found in this sample. The CDR3 reads CASSVSRNEQFF. The CDR3 DNA is TGTGCCAGCAGCGTATCACGGAATGAGCAGTTCTTC. The chain recombines TRBV9 with TRBJ2-1; no clear D. Germline CDR1 SGDLS, CDR2 YYNGEE. The CDR3 loop spans 12 amino acids. Trimming took 1 base from V and 7 from J, leaving 6 bases between them.

This sequence joins TRBV7-9 and TRBJ2-1; D gene ambiguous. Trimming shortened V by 5 bases and J by 2 bases, and 19 bases separated the two germline ends. The CDR3 loop spans 17 amino acids. The germline gives CDR1 SEHNR, CDR2 FQNEAQ (reference sequence). The DNA for the CDR3 is TGTGCCAGCAGCCAAAGAACCGAGAGAGACACCTACAATGAGCAGTTCTTC. Translating it yields CASSQRTERDTYNEQFF.

This clone was observed once. The chain is built from TRBV7-2 and TRBJ2-1, with D tentatively TRBD1 or TRBD2 (5 bases each). Germline lookup yields CDR1 SGHTA and CDR2 FQGNSA. This CDR3 comprises 14 residues. V lost 6 bases and J lost 8, with 17 bases in between. The CDR3 sequence is CASRHMGLRDEQFF. CDR3 DNA: TGTGCCAGCAGACATATGGGGCTGAGGGATGAGCAGTTCTTC.